These 24 T cell receptor beta chains share one sample of origin, sequenced in a study of CD8 T cells in ankylosing spondylitis. Study-level results: A TCR beta motif made of fewer than ten highly homologous variants seemed typical of ankylosing spondylitis blood.

TCRdb itself ran the 5' RACE reads through MiXCR, one entry per CDR3 protein. The sample yields roughly 700,000 distinct CDR3 sequences, roughly 19% seen once. No antigen has been assigned to these receptors. The specimen sequenced was blood, either unsorted or a sorted T cell fraction (not recorded which). All receptors derive from a male donor with ankylosing spondylitis.

The J gene is TRBJ2-6, the V gene TRBV10-2, with a weak D call TRBD1 (5 bases). CDR1 WSHSY and CDR2 SAAADI come from the germline V gene. Trimming cost V 3 bases and J 1 base, with 7 bases left between them. The CDR3 runs 15 residues. The CDR3 DNA reads TGCGCCAGCAGTGAAGGGGCGTCTGGGGCCAACGTCCTGACTTTC. Its translation: CASSEGASGANVLTF.

This clonotype was observed at least ten times. V usage is TRBV20-1 and J usage is TRBJ2-5; 8 bases fit TRBD1. The CDR3 runs 15 residues. The junction had 14 bases not matched to a gene; V was cut back by 6 bases and J by 5 bases. Germline V gene data show CDR1 as DFQATT and CDR2 as SNEGSKA (reference sequence). The CDR3 nucleotides read TGCAGTGCCCCCGGTCCGCAGGGGGCGGGGGAGACCCAGTACTTC. It is translated as CSAPGPQGAGETQYF.

This clonotype occurred a few times. This chain uses TRBV27 with TRBJ2-1, with no clear D. This CDR3 is built from 13 residues. V lost 3 bases and J lost 6, with 9 bases in between. From germline, CDR1 is MNHEY and CDR2 SMNVEV (reference sequence). CDR3 sequence reads: CASSFSKSNEQFF. The CDR3 DNA reads TGTGCCAGCAGTTTCAGTAAAAGCAATGAGCAGTTCTTC.

The sample holds a few counts of this clonotype. This chain joins TRBV9 and TRBJ2-1, with D possibly being TRBD1 (5 bases). The CDR3 runs to 14 residues. The germline V gene has CDR1 SGDLS and CDR2 YYNGEE. V dropped 5 bases and J dropped 8 bases, with 17 bases sitting between them. The CDR3 coding sequence is TGTGCCAGCAGTCTAGGGGTCGGATACGATGAGCAGTTCTTC. Its translation: CASSLGVGYDEQFF.

The chain recombines TRBV2 with TRBJ2-1; 10 nucleotides match TRBD1. This CDR3 is built from 13 residues. With V trimmed by 8 bases and J by 8 bases, 6 bases remained unmatched. Per the germline V gene, CDR1 is SNHLY and CDR2 is FYNNEI. CDR3 sequence (DNA): TGTGCCAGCCGGGACAGGGGTGTATATGAGCAGTTCTTC. As protein: CASRDRGVYEQFF.

This sequence joins TRBV12-3 or TRBV12-4 and TRBJ2-1, with D possibly matching TRBD1 (5 bases). The CDR3 loop spans 15 amino acids. Between the trimmed V and J ends, which lost 6 bases and 7 bases, there was a span of 19 bases. CDR3 sequence reads: CASRPSRTPWNEQFF. The CDR3 DNA follows: TGTGCCAGCAGGCCCTCGCGGACACCTTGGAATGAGCAGTTCTTC.

V usage is TRBV7-9 and J usage is TRBJ2-1; 10 bases align to TRBD1. The CDR3 has 17 residues. V shed 2 bases, J shed 8 bases, and the junction held 12 bases outside the gene matches. CDR1 and CDR2 from the germline V gene are SEHNR and FQNEAQ (reference sequence). CDR3 coding DNA: TGTGCCAGCAGCTTATTTCGCGGGGGACAGGGGATAGATGAGCAGTTCTTC. It codes for CASSLFRGGQGIDEQFF.

The chain combines TRBV7-8 with TRBJ2-3, with 7 positions matching TRBD2. The CDR3 has 14 residues. Germline CDR1 is SGHVS and CDR2 is FQNEAQ. Germline trimming cut 5 bases from V and 5 bases from J; bases unmatched to any gene: 7. CDR3 nucleotides: TGTGCCAGCAGCGCGTTGGCGGGAGTAGATACGCAGTATTTT. Translating it yields CASSALAGVDTQYF.

The genes are TRBV6-1 and TRBJ2-1; 7 nucleotides align to TRBD2. Unmatched junction bases numbered 13, after V lost 5 bases and J lost 0 bases. From germline, CDR1 is MNHNS and CDR2 SASEGT. The CDR3 has 18 amino acids. The CDR3 sequence is CASSPSSRGGSSYNEQFF. Written as DNA, the CDR3 is TGTGCCAGCAGTCCTAGTTCTAGGGGCGGGAGCTCCTACAATGAGCAGTTCTTC.

The V call is TRBV27, the J call TRBJ1-2, with D maybe TRBD1 (6 bases). V was trimmed by 6 bases and J by 5 bases, leaving 19 bases between them. This CDR3 spans 15 amino acids. Looked up from germline, CDR1 is MNHEY and CDR2 is SMNVEV (reference sequence). This CDR3 is CASRPRPGDRYGYTF. CDR3 DNA sequence: TGTGCCAGCAGGCCACGGCCAGGGGATAGGTATGGCTACACCTTC.

This clonotype was seen a handful of times. The rearrangement joins TRBV3-1 to TRBJ1-1; TRBD1 matches at 7 bases. In germline, CDR1 is LGHDT, CDR2 YNNKEL (reference sequence). CDR3 length equals 12 residues. Trimming cost V 4 bases and J 7 bases; bases outside gene matches: 3. CDR3 nucleotide sequence: TGTGCCAGCAGCCTAACAGGGGATGAAGCTTTCTTT. It yields the protein CASSLTGDEAFF.

The chain joins TRBV4-2 to TRBJ2-7, with TRBD2 matching 13 bases. Germline CDR1 LGHNA, CDR2 YNFKEQ. The CDR3 covers 16 residues. The ends lost 2 bases at V and 4 bases at J; junction bases unmatched: 5. CDR3 DNA sequence: TGTGCCAGCAGCCAAACTAGCGGGGGGGATCCTTACGAGCAGTACTTC. As protein: CASSQTSGGDPYEQYF.

This clonotype was detected ten times or more. The chain carries TRBV3-1 and TRBJ2-7; 11 bases are a match to TRBD2. The V segment lost 6 bases and the J segment 3 bases; nucleotides outside the gene matches: 19. The CDR3 has 19 residues. CDR1 LGHDT and CDR2 YNNKEL come from the germline V gene (reference sequence). The CDR3 here is CASSRASGTSGASSYEQYF. In DNA form, the CDR3 reads TGTGCCAGCAGTCGGGCCTCCGGGACTAGCGGAGCAAGTAGCTACGAGCAGTACTTC.

The chain combines TRBV10-3 with TRBJ2-5, with D perhaps TRBD2 (5 bases). The CDR3 is made up of 15 amino acids. In germline, CDR1 is ENHRY, CDR2 SYGVKD. Trimming removed 2 bases from V and 3 bases from J, with 13 bases in between. The CDR3 DNA sequence: TGTGCCATCAGTGAGAGTGGGATGGGAGAAGAGACCCAGTACTTC. Its translation: CAISESGMGEETQYF.

This clonotype was seen a handful of times. The CDR3 is CASSRASGKTGELFF. CDR3 bases: TGTGCCAGCAGTCGGGCGAGCGGGAAAACTGGGGAGCTGTTTTTT. V and J are TRBV6-1 and TRBJ2-2; 7 bases align to TRBD2. In germline, CDR1 is MNHNS, CDR2 SASEGT. The CDR3 contains 15 residues. V shed 5 bases, J shed 8 bases, and the junction held 11 bases outside the gene matches.

This clonotype has just a few counts. This sequence joins TRBV4-2 and TRBJ2-7, with D hard to call. Trimming pared 0 bases from V and 6 bases from J, leaving 12 bases between. The CDR3 runs to 14 residues. Germline CDR1 is LGHNA and CDR2 is YNFKEQ. The CDR3 DNA follows: TGTGCCAGCAGCCAAGAGGGCTATCGTGGCGAGCAGTACTTC. Encoded protein: CASSQEGYRGEQYF.

CDR3 residues: CSARARVDNEQFF. DNA for the CDR3: TGCAGTGCTAGAGCCCGGGTCGACAATGAGCAGTTCTTC. The chain employs TRBV20-1 and TRBJ2-1; no firm D call. Germline CDR1 and CDR2: DFQATT and SNEGSKA (reference sequence). The CDR3 is 13 amino acids. Trimming cost V 1 base and J 5 bases, with 9 bases left between them.

V is TRBV12-3 or TRBV12-4 and J is TRBJ2-3; 14 bases map to TRBD2. J gave up 4 bases and V 7 bases, and 7 bases lay outside the gene matches. The CDR3 has 16 residues. CDR3 in DNA: TGTGCCAGCACCCTCCTGACTAGCGGGGGGGCAGATACGCAGTATTTT. Translating gives CASTLLTSGGADTQYF.

The chain combines TRBV5-5 with TRBJ2-5; D uncertain. V dropped 4 bases and J dropped 5 bases, with 15 bases sitting between them. CDR3 length: 14 amino acids. Germline V lookup: CDR1 SGHKS, CDR2 YYEKEE (reference sequence). The CDR3 sequence is CASSIGPGSETQYF. CDR3 sequence (DNA): TGTGCCAGCAGCATTGGCCCCGGCAGCGAGACCCAGTACTTC.

The chain employs TRBV6-1 and TRBJ2-3, with 12 bases fitting TRBD1. This CDR3 is 14 amino acids long. Unmatched junction bases numbered 2, after V lost 6 bases and J lost 4 bases. Germline V gene data show CDR1 as MNHNS and CDR2 as SASEGT. The CDR3 sequence is CASRGDRGPDTQYF. The CDR3 DNA follows: TGTGCCAGCAGGGGGGACAGGGGGCCAGATACGCAGTATTTT.

The V call is TRBV20-1, the J call TRBJ2-5; TRBD1 agrees at 7 bases. Germline CDR1 DFQATT, CDR2 SNEGSKA (reference sequence). The V and J ends lost 6 bases and 1 base, in that order; junction bases with no gene match: 14. The CDR3 contains 16 residues. The CDR3 here is CSASPATGKGQETQYF. As DNA, the CDR3 is TGCAGTGCCTCACCCGCGACAGGGAAGGGCCAAGAGACCCAGTACTTC.

The genes are TRBV12-3 or TRBV12-4 and TRBJ2-2; 10 bases are shared with TRBD1. V shed 5 bases, J shed 6 bases, and the junction held 9 bases outside the gene matches. CDR3 length: 16 residues. The CDR3 DNA reads TGTGCCAGCAGTCTACGGGACAGGGGTTATGCCGGGGAGCTGTTTTTT. Protein product: CASSLRDRGYAGELFF.

The sample holds one count of this clonotype. The rearrangement uses TRBV5-6 and TRBJ2-2; D may correspond to TRBD1 or TRBD2 (5 bases each). V dropped 5 bases and J dropped 13 bases, with 15 bases sitting between them. CDR1 is SGHDT and CDR2 is YYEEEE in the germline V gene. The CDR3 covers 12 residues. CDR3 nucleotide sequence: TGTGCCAGCAGTACTTTGGGGGATTGGCTGTTTTTT. Amino acids: CASSTLGDWLFF. Drawing the rest from reference TRBV5-6 and TRBJ2-2, the complete variable domain is DAGVTQSPTHLIKTRGQQVTLRCSPKSGHDTVSWYQQALGQGPQFIFQYYEEEERQRGNFPDRFSGHQFPNYSSELNVNALLLGDSALYLCASSTLGDWLFFGEGSRLTVL.

The CDR3 sequence: CASSFWRDRTYEQYF. The DNA for the CDR3 is TGTGCCAGCAGCTTCTGGCGGGACCGTACCTACGAGCAGTACTTC. This chain links TRBV7-3 with TRBJ2-7; the D gene is possibly TRBD2 (6 bases). Germline values: CDR1 SGHTA, CDR2 FQGTGA. The ends were cut back, 3 bases at V and 2 bases at J, with 14 bases in the middle. The CDR3 is made up of 15 amino acids.